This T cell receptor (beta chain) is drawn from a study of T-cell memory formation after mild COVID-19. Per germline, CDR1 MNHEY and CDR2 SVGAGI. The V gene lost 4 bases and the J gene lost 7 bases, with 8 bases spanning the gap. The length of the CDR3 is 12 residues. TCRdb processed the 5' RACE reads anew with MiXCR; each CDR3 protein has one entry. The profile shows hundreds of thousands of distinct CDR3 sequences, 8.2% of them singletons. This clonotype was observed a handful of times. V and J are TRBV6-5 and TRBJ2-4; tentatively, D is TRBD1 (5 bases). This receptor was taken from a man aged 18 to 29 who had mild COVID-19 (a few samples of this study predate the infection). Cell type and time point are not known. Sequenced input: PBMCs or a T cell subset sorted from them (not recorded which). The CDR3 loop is CASSSGSNIQYF. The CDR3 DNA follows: TGTGCCAGCAGTTCAGGGTCGAACATTCAGTACTTC.